What follows are 32 T cell receptor beta chains derived from one specimen sequenced in a study of OX40 agonist ivuxolimab in advanced cancers. Sequenced by immunoSEQ multiplex PCR; TCRdb stores in-frame clones only, minus some. The repertoire has approximately 100,000 clones, 70% to 90% of them found once; the top ten carry roughly 0.8%. Source: CD4+ or CD8+ T cells sorted from blood, taken in a trial of the OX40 agonist ivuxolimab. The receptors were gathered from an adult with an advanced solid tumor such as melanoma, head and neck, liver or kidney cancer.

The V gene is TRBV7-9, the J gene TRBJ2-1, with 8 positions matching TRBD2. The V segment lost 5 bases and the J segment 5 bases; nucleotides outside the gene matches: 17. Per the germline V gene, CDR1 is SEHNR and CDR2 is FQNEAQ (reference sequence). The CDR3 covers 18 residues. The CDR3 region has the DNA TGTGCCAGCAGCCCCCGGGGGGGTTCCCCAGGGCCCGACAATGAGCAGTTCTTC. Residues: CASSPRGGSPGPDNEQFF.

This clone appeared a single time. This rearrangement joins TRBV18 to TRBJ1-1; tentative D call: TRBD1 (5 bases). CDR3 length: 17 amino acids. Trimming took 6 bases from V and 4 from J, leaving 24 bases between them. Germline V CDR1 and CDR2: KGHSH, LQKENI. The CDR3 protein is CASSSNFGGGGGTEAFF. Written as DNA, the CDR3 is TGTGCCAGCTCCTCTAACTTCGGGGGAGGAGGTGGCACTGAAGCTTTCTTT.

The chain combines TRBV6-5 with TRBJ2-4, with D possibly matching TRBD2 (6 bases). The V and J ends lost 10 bases and 0 bases respectively, with 10 bases between them. The CDR3 has 13 residues. Germline CDR1 MNHEY, CDR2 SVGAGI. CDR3 bases: TGTGCCACCGCGGGACTAGCCAAAAACATTCAGTACTTC. It encodes CATAGLAKNIQYF.

This clone was seen only once. The chain carries TRBV27 and TRBJ2-1; D might be TRBD1 or TRBD2, each matching 5 bases. Trimming took off 2 bases at V and 15 bases at J, with 20 bases between the two ends. Germline V gives CDR1 MNHEY, CDR2 SMNVEV (reference sequence). This CDR3 has 14 residues. The DNA for the CDR3 is TGTGCCAGCAGTTTAGTCCCCCGGGACGGGGTGATGTTCTTC. This gives the protein CASSLVPRDGVMFF.

V gene TRBV6-5 combines with J gene TRBJ2-3; 10 positions agree with TRBD2. After removal of 0 bases from V and 9 bases from J, the junction contained 9 bases not matched to a gene. This CDR3 has 16 residues. The germline gives CDR1 MNHEY, CDR2 SVGAGI. CDR3 nucleotide sequence: TGTGCCAGCAGTTACTCTAGCGGGGGGTCCCTCCGAACGCAGTATTTT. Its translation is CASSYSSGGSLRTQYF.

This clone has a single count. The chain links TRBV28 to TRBJ1-2; D unclear. This CDR3 region has 13 residues. Trimming stripped 8 bases from V and 0 bases from J, with 10 bases between. The germline V gene encodes CDR1 MDHEN and CDR2 SYDVKM. In DNA form, the CDR3 reads TGTGCCAGCCGCAGACGGCCTAACTATGGCTACACCTTC. Translating gives CASRRRPNYGYTF.

This clone was seen once. The J gene is TRBJ2-3, the V gene TRBV30; D not certain. The length of the CDR3 is 15 residues. Germline-derived CDR1 and CDR2 are GTSNPN and SVGIG (reference sequence). Trimming removed 0 bases from V and 4 bases from J, with 14 bases in between. This chain's CDR3 is CAWSVYGSVSDTQYF. CDR3 in DNA: TGTGCCTGGAGTGTTTATGGGTCCGTGTCAGATACGCAGTATTTT.

This chain connects TRBV4-3 to TRBJ2-7, with TRBD2 identical over 11 bases. Trimming took 2 bases from V and 3 from J; bases not matched to a gene: 12. Germline-derived CDR1 and CDR2 are LGHNA and YSLEER. CDR3 length equals 18 residues. The CDR3 nucleotides read TGCGCCAGCAGCCAACCCGGACCGGGACTAGCGGTTCACTACGAGCAGTACTTC. Its protein product is CASSQPGPGLAVHYEQYF.

The rearrangement uses TRBV2 and TRBJ2-5; D unresolved. Trimming took off 6 bases at V and 5 bases at J, with 16 bases between the two ends. Germline CDR1 reads SNHLY; CDR2 reads FYNNEI. The CDR3 sequence is 14 residues long. The CDR3 DNA reads as TGTGCCAGCAGCGAATACTACCCCGATGAGACCCAGTACTTC. Translated, it gives CASSEYYPDETQYF.

The chain has TRBV7-9 and TRBJ1-1; 8 bases map to TRBD1. The CDR3 length is 16 residues. Per germline, CDR1 SEHNR and CDR2 FQNEAQ (reference sequence). J lost 0 bases, V lost 5 bases, and 8 bases had no gene match. The CDR3 sequence is CASSAQGATLNTEAFF. CDR3 coding DNA: TGTGCCAGCAGCGCGCAGGGGGCTACCCTGAACACTGAAGCTTTCTTT.

The chain is built from TRBV6-6 and TRBJ2-7; D is tentatively TRBD1 or TRBD2 (7 bases each). V dropped 4 bases and J dropped 3 bases, with 16 bases sitting between them. Germline values: CDR1 MNHNY, CDR2 SVGAGI (reference sequence). The length of the CDR3 is 15 residues. For the CDR3, the DNA is TGTGCCAGCAGTTCAGGGGGAGGGGCAGACTACGAGCAGTACTTC. Protein product: CASSSGGGADYEQYF.

V gene TRBV13 combines with J gene TRBJ1-1; the D is unclear. This CDR3 has 13 amino acids. Trimming took 2 bases from V and 2 from J, leaving 6 bases between them. Germline loops: CDR1 PRHDT, CDR2 FYEKMQ (reference sequence). CDR3 protein: CASSLRGNTEAFF. The CDR3 region has the DNA TGTGCCAGCAGCTTACGGGGAAACACTGAAGCTTTCTTT.

This clone turned up a few times. V is TRBV5-4 and J is TRBJ1-3; D gene unclear. Germline lookup yields CDR1 SGHNT and CDR2 YYREEE (reference sequence). Trimming pared 2 bases from V and 1 base from J, leaving 7 bases between. The CDR3 is 14 amino acids. CDR3 region: CASSLTVSGNTIYF. CDR3 nucleotide sequence: TGTGCCAGCAGCTTAACGGTTTCTGGAAACACCATATATTTT. The variable domain in full, with the rest retrieved from reference TRBV5-4 and TRBJ1-3, is ETGVTQSPTHLIKTRGQQVTLRCSSQSGHNTVSWYQQALGQGPQFIFQYYREEENGRGNFPPRFSGLQFPNYSSELNVNALELDDSALYLCASSLTVSGNTIYFGEGSWLTVV.

CDR3 residues: CASSAQGLSNQPQHF. The DNA for the CDR3 is TGTGCCAGCAGCGCACAGGGACTTAGCAATCAGCCCCAGCATTTT. The chain links TRBV2 to TRBJ1-5, with D possibly being TRBD1 (6 bases). Trimming stripped 6 bases from V and 0 bases from J, with 12 bases between. The CDR3 consists of 15 residues. The germline CDR1 and CDR2 sequences are SNHLY and FYNNEI. The entire variable domain, with the rest obtained from reference TRBV2 and TRBJ1-5, is as follows: EPEVTQTPSHQVTQMGQEVILRCVPISNHLYFYWYRQILGQKVEFLVSFYNNEISEKSEIFDDQFSVERPDGSNFTLKIRSTKLEDSAMYFCASSAQGLSNQPQHFGDGTRLSIL.

This chain uses TRBV30 with TRBJ2-7; D is perhaps TRBD1 or TRBD2 (6 bases each). The CDR3 extends over 13 amino acids. Germline V gene sequence: CDR1 GTSNPN, CDR2 SVGIG (reference sequence). V lost 7 bases and J 2 bases, leaving 15 bases between the germline ends. The CDR3 loop reads CAFAEGGAYEQYF. In DNA form, the CDR3 reads TGTGCCTTTGCAGAGGGGGGCGCCTACGAGCAGTACTTC.

The V and J genes are TRBV27 and TRBJ2-1; 7 bases agree with TRBD2. Losses at the gene ends were 7 bases for V and 3 bases for J; bases not matched to a gene: 9. The CDR3 spans 15 residues. The germline CDR1 and CDR2 sequences are MNHEY and SMNVEV (reference sequence). In nucleotides, the CDR3 is TGTGCCAGCAACAGAGCGGGGACGTTCTACAATGAGCAGTTCTTC. This gives the protein CASNRAGTFYNEQFF.

The CDR3: CASSATGTRGTQYF. In nucleotides, the CDR3 is TGTGCCAGCAGCGCGACAGGGACTAGGGGGACCCAGTACTTC. The chain uses TRBV7-6 and TRBJ2-5; weak D call: TRBD2 (8 bases). Trimming stripped 5 bases from V and 7 bases from J, with 17 bases between. The CDR3 runs 14 residues. Germline CDR1 SGHVS, CDR2 FNYEAQ.

This chain joins TRBV7-2 and TRBJ2-7; D gene uncertain. The CDR3 sequence is 14 residues long. CDR1 is SGHTA and CDR2 is FQGNSA in the germline V gene. V was shortened by 4 bases and J by 0 bases, with 10 bases between the two germline ends. The CDR3 DNA sequence: TGTGCCAGCAGCTCGAAGACGAGCTCCTACGAGCAGTACTTC. It specifies CASSSKTSSYEQYF.

The CDR3 DNA reads as TGTGCCAGTAGTCCGAGCTGGGGTAGCGGGGGGGCCACAGATACGCAGTATTTT. It yields the protein CASSPSWGSGGATDTQYF. The chain couples TRBV19 to TRBJ2-3, with 11 bases fitting TRBD2. The CDR3 runs 18 residues. CDR1 is LNHDA and CDR2 is SQIVND in the germline V gene (reference sequence). The trim removed 5 bases at V and 2 bases at J, leaving 12 bases unmatched.

This clone was counted only a few times. This sequence joins TRBV7-9 and TRBJ2-7, with 7 nucleotides matching TRBD1. CDR3 length: 13 amino acids. Germline values: CDR1 SEHNR, CDR2 FQNEAQ (reference sequence). V lost 10 bases, J lost 2 bases, and 8 bases stayed unmatched. The chain's CDR3 is CATLRTGTYEQYF. CDR3 DNA sequence: TGTGCCACTCTTAGGACAGGAACCTACGAGCAGTACTTC.

V usage is TRBV2 and J usage is TRBJ2-3, with 14 bases that match TRBD2. The CDR3 runs 16 residues. In germline, CDR1 is SNHLY, CDR2 FYNNEI. The V and J ends lost 6 bases and 3 bases, in that order; junction bases with no gene match: 5. The CDR3 DNA reads as TGTGCCAGCAGATGGACTAGCGGGGGGAAGACAGATACGCAGTATTTT. Protein product: CASRWTSGGKTDTQYF.

V and J are TRBV6-5 and TRBJ1-2; tentatively, D is TRBD1 (6 bases). Germline CDR1 MNHEY, CDR2 SVGAGI. Trimming cost V 5 bases and J 4 bases, with 11 bases left between them. The CDR3 runs to 13 residues. The CDR3 sequence is CASSETGVYGYTF. In nucleotides, the CDR3 is TGTGCCAGCAGTGAGACAGGCGTCTATGGCTACACCTTC.

The V gene is TRBV19, the J gene TRBJ1-1; D gene ambiguous. There are 15 residues in the CDR3. The germline gives CDR1 LNHDA, CDR2 SQIVND (reference sequence). Trimming removed 1 base from V and 0 bases from J, with 9 bases in between. Here the CDR3 reads CASSIVAEMNTEAFF. The CDR3 DNA reads as TGTGCCAGTAGTATAGTGGCAGAAATGAACACTGAAGCTTTCTTT.

The chain carries TRBV6-1 and TRBJ1-2, with 7 bases matching TRBD1. V shed 4 bases, J shed 4 bases, and the junction held 6 bases outside the gene matches. Germline lookup yields CDR1 MNHNS and CDR2 SASEGT. The CDR3 has 14 residues. The CDR3 spells CASSAGGQIYGYTF. CDR3 coding DNA: TGTGCCAGCAGTGCTGGGGGACAGATCTATGGCTACACCTTC.

The table lists this clone with a few counts. This chain links TRBV28 with TRBJ1-2; 8 bases line up with TRBD1. Looked up from germline, CDR1 is MDHEN and CDR2 is SYDVKM. The CDR3 totals 16 residues. J lost 7 bases, V lost 4 bases, and 14 bases had no gene match. The CDR3 loop reads CASSYPTGQALLGYTF. In DNA form, the CDR3 reads TGTGCCAGCAGTTATCCTACGGGACAGGCTCTCCTTGGCTACACCTTC.

The J gene is TRBJ2-7, the V gene TRBV4-3; 7 bases are a match to TRBD1. The CDR3 extends over 15 amino acids. Germline V gene lookup returns CDR1 LGHNA and CDR2 YSLEER. Losses at the gene ends were 4 bases for V and 2 bases for J; bases not matched to a gene: 8. The CDR3 DNA reads as TGCGCCAGCAGCCCACACCCAGGGACAGCCTACGAGCAGTACTTC. Translated, it gives CASSPHPGTAYEQYF.

The J gene is TRBJ1-6, the V gene TRBV5-4, with D unresolved. The CDR3 is made up of 16 amino acids. Germline V gives CDR1 SGHNT, CDR2 YYREEE (reference sequence). Trimming cost V 0 bases and J 8 bases, with 15 bases left between them. The CDR3 nucleotides are TGTGCCAGCAGCTTGGACGTGAGCTTGGGGTATTCACCCCTCCACTTT. It yields the protein CASSLDVSLGYSPLHF.

V is TRBV7-2 and J is TRBJ2-3; 15 positions agree with TRBD2. This CDR3 contains 14 residues. Trimming cost V 3 bases and J 11 bases; bases outside gene matches: 3. Germline V CDR1 and CDR2: SGHTA, FQGNSA. The CDR3: CASSFGLAGGMQYF. CDR3 bases: TGTGCCAGCAGCTTCGGACTAGCGGGGGGGATGCAGTATTTT.

The J gene is TRBJ2-3, the V gene TRBV7-2; TRBD2 matches at 8 bases. The CDR3 extends over 15 amino acids. The trim removed 5 bases at V and 5 bases at J, leaving 9 bases unmatched. Germline loops: CDR1 SGHTA, CDR2 FQGNSA. CDR3 protein: CASSPHGGAGDTQYF. The CDR3 coding sequence is TGTGCCAGCAGCCCCCACGGGGGGGCCGGAGATACGCAGTATTTT.

This clone was seen only a few times. The chain employs TRBV27 and TRBJ1-3; 10 nucleotides agree with TRBD1. CDR1 is MNHEY and CDR2 is SMNVEV in the germline V gene (reference sequence). This CDR3 contains 14 residues. V was pared by 4 bases and J by 7 bases, with 4 bases of the junction left unmatched. CDR3 bases: TGTGCCAGCAGTTCCGGACAGGGGGGGAACACCATATATTTT. Its translation: CASSSGQGGNTIYF.

V gene TRBV5-1 combines with J gene TRBJ1-1; possibly TRBD1 for D (6 bases). V lost 2 bases to trimming and J lost 8 bases, with 7 bases between them. CDR1 and CDR2 from the germline V gene are SGHRS and YFSETQ. The CDR3 runs to 11 residues. The CDR3 region is CASSLDREAFF. CDR3 bases: TGCGCCAGCAGCTTAGACAGGGAAGCTTTCTTT.

The J gene is TRBJ2-7, the V gene TRBV7-2; D could derive from TRBD1 or TRBD2 (5 bases each). V was cut by 4 bases and J by 2 bases, with 15 bases left in between. The CDR3 sequence is 15 residues long. Germline V gene lookup returns CDR1 SGHTA and CDR2 FQGNSA. The CDR3 DNA reads TGTGCCAGCAGCTCGCCCGGGACGGCCGCCTACGAGCAGTACTTC. Its protein is CASSSPGTAAYEQYF.